Listed here are 8 T cell receptor beta chains from one sample, sequenced in a study of T-cell reconstitution after alpha-beta-depleted transplantation in children. Unique molecular identifiers were built into the TCRbeta library. One entry per CDR3 protein results from TCRdb running MiXCR on the PCR reads. Seen here are about 610,000 distinct CDR3 sequences, roughly a tenth observed once, and the top ten hold roughly 4%. Material: PBMCs from the stem cell graft donor, obtained from the stem cell graft. These receptors all come from a human donor who donated a stem cell graft to a child with acute myeloid leukemia.

This chain links TRBV29-1 with TRBJ1-2; no clear D. V lost 5 bases and J 0 bases, leaving 16 bases between the germline ends. The CDR3 has 15 residues. Looked up from germline, CDR1 is SQVTM and CDR2 is ANQGSEA. The CDR3 DNA reads TGCAGCGTTCTTTCGGACGGGAACCCTAACTATGGCTACACCTTC. This translates into CSVLSDGNPNYGYTF. The full variable domain, completed using reference TRBV29-1 and TRBJ1-2, is SAVISQKPSRDICQRGTSLTIQCQVDSQVTMMFWYRQQPGQSLTLIATANQGSEATYESGFVIDKFPISRPNLTFSTLTVSNMSPEDSSIYLCSVLSDGNPNYGYTFGSGTRLTVV.

V gene TRBV29-1 combines with J gene TRBJ2-7; TRBD1 might be the D (5 bases). The CDR3 sequence is 11 residues long. V lost 7 bases and J 0 bases, leaving 7 bases between the germline ends. CDR1 and CDR2 (germline): SQVTM, ANQGSEA. The CDR3 sequence is CSAGHSYEQYF. CDR3 nucleotides: TGCAGCGCAGGACACTCCTACGAGCAGTACTTC.

This clonotype has only a few counts. The rearrangement links TRBV29-1 to TRBJ2-7; D not resolved. CDR3 length: 13 residues. Trimming shortened V by 1 base and J by 2 bases, and 9 bases separated the two germline ends. In germline, CDR1 is SQVTM, CDR2 ANQGSEA. The CDR3 nucleotides are TGCAGCGTTGAAGGAAGGAAAACCTACGAGCAGTACTTC. This codes for CSVEGRKTYEQYF.

This clonotype was seen many times. This chain links TRBV29-1 with TRBJ2-5; 8 bases align to TRBD1. V was pared by 7 bases and J by 4 bases, with 5 bases of the junction left unmatched. Germline V gene data show CDR1 as SQVTM and CDR2 as ANQGSEA. CDR3 length: 12 amino acids. CDR3 sequence: CSGFQGAETQYF. The CDR3 DNA is TGCAGCGGATTCCAGGGGGCAGAGACCCAGTACTTC.

This chain joins TRBV6-2 or TRBV6-3 and TRBJ2-7; D is unresolved. The CDR3 runs to 15 residues. Trimming removed 2 bases at V and 0 bases at J, with 11 bases between. Germline assignment: CDR1 MNHEY and CDR2 SVGEGT. As DNA, the CDR3 is TGTGCCAGCAGTTACACCAGCACCGGCTCCTACGAGCAGTACTTC. Protein sequence: CASSYTSTGSYEQYF.

This clonotype occurred many times. The chain is built from TRBV3-1 and TRBJ2-1; 8 positions agree with TRBD2. V shed 0 bases, J shed 5 bases, and the junction held 9 bases outside the gene matches. Germline V gives CDR1 LGHDT, CDR2 YNNKEL (reference sequence). The CDR3 length is 17 residues. CDR3 nucleotides: TGTGCCAGCAGCCAAGATTTTAGCGGGACCTTTCACAATGAGCAGTTCTTC. Protein sequence: CASSQDFSGTFHNEQFF.

This clonotype appeared a few times. The chain recombines TRBV27 with TRBJ2-3; D uncertain. Deletions cut 6 bases from V and 2 bases from J, with 12 bases between. Germline V gene data show CDR1 as MNHEY and CDR2 as SMNVEV (reference sequence). This CDR3 has 14 amino acids. The CDR3 reads CASSWDITTDTQYF. The CDR3 nucleotides read TGTGCCAGCAGCTGGGATATTACCACAGATACGCAGTATTTT.

This clonotype was found a few times. The gene calls are TRBV7-2 and TRBJ1-6; unclear D gene. The CDR3 covers 12 residues. Trimming took 6 bases from V and 10 from J, leaving 10 bases between them. Germline V gives CDR1 SGHTA, CDR2 FQGNSA. The CDR3 DNA reads as TGTGCCAGCAGGTCCGTTTGGTCACCCCTCCACTTT. Protein product: CASRSVWSPLHF.